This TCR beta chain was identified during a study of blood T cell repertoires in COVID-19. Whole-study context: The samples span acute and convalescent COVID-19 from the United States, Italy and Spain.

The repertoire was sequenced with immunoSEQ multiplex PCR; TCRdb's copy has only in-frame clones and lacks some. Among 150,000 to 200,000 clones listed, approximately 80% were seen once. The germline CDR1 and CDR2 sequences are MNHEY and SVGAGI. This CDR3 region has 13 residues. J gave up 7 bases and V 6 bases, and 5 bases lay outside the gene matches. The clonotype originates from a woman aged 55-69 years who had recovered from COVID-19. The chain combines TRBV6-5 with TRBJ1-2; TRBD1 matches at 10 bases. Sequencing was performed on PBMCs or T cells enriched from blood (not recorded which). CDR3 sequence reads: CASSGDRGSGYTF. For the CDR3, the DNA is TGTGCCAGCAGCGGGGACAGGGGAAGTGGCTACACCTTC.